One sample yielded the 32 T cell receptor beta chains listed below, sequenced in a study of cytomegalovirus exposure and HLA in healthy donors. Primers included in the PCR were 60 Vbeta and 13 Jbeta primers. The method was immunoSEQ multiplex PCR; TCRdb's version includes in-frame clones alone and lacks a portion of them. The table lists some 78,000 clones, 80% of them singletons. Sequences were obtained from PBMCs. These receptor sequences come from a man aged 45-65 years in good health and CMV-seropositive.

The CDR3 loop is CASSSPGTGPAPYNEQFF. CDR3 coding DNA: TGTGCCAGCAGCAGTCCCGGGACAGGGCCCGCTCCCTACAATGAGCAGTTCTTC. The chain has TRBV7-9 and TRBJ2-1; the match to TRBD1 covers 9 bases. This CDR3 has 18 residues. Trimming took 5 bases from V and 2 from J; bases not matched to a gene: 13. Germline-derived CDR1 and CDR2 are SEHNR and FQNEAQ (reference sequence).

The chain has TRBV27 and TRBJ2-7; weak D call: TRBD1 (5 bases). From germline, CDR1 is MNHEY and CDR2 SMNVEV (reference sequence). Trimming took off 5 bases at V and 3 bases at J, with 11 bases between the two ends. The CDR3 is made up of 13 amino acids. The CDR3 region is CASSPGQYYEQYF. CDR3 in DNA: TGTGCCAGCAGTCCAGGACAATACTACGAGCAGTACTTC.

CDR3 sequence: CASSVGVGAMMNTEAFF. The CDR3 nucleotides are TGTGCCAGCAGCGTAGGCGTGGGGGCTATGATGAACACTGAAGCTTTCTTT. This chain uses TRBV9 with TRBJ1-1; D is perhaps TRBD1 (6 bases). The CDR3 spans 17 residues. The V end lost 0 bases, the J end lost 0 bases, and 15 bases lay between the germline ends. Germline lookup yields CDR1 SGDLS and CDR2 YYNGEE.

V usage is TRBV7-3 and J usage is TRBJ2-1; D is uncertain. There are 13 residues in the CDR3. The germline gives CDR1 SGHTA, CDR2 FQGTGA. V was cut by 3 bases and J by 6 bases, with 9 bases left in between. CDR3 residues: CASSLNEANEQFF. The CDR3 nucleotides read TGTGCCAGCAGCTTGAACGAGGCCAATGAGCAGTTCTTC.

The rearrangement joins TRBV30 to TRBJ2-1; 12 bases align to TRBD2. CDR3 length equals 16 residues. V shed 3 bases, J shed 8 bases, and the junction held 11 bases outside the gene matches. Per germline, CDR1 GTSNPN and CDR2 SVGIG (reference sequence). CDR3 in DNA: TGTGCCTGGAGCGAACGGGGGCTAGCGGGAGGGTATGAGCAGTTCTTC. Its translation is CAWSERGLAGGYEQFF.

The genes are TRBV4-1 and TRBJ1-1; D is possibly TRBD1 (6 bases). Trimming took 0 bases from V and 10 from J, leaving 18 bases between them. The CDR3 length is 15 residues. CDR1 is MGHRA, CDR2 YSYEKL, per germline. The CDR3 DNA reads TGCGCCAGCAGCCAAGATCTAACAGGGCGAAGGGGAGCTTTCTTT. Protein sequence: CASSQDLTGRRGAFF.

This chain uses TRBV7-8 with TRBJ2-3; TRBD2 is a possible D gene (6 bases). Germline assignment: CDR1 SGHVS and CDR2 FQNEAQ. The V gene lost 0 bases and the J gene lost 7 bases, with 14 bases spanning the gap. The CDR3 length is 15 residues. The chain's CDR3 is CASSLASAGPHTQYF. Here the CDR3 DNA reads TGTGCCAGCAGCTTAGCGTCGGCGGGACCCCATACGCAGTATTTT. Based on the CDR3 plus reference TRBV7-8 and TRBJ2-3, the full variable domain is GAGVSQSPRYKVAKRGQDVALRCDPISGHVSLFWYQQALGQGPEFLTYFQNEAQLDKSGLPSDRFFAERPEGSVSTLKIQRTQQEDSAVYLCASSLASAGPHTQYFGPGTRLTVL.

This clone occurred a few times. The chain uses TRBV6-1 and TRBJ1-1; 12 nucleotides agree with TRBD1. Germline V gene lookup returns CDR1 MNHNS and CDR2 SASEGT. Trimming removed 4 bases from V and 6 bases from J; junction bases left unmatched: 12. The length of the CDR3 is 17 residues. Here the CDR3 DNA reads TGTGCCAGCAGTGGTTATGGGACAGGGGGCTTTAAGGCTGAAGCTTTCTTT. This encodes CASSGYGTGGFKAEAFF.

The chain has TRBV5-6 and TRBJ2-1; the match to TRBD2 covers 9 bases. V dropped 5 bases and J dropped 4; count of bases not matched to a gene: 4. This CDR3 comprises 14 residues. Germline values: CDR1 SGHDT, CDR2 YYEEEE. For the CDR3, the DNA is TGTGCCAGCAGGTCTAGCGGGGCTTACAATGAGCAGTTCTTC. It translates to CASRSSGAYNEQFF.

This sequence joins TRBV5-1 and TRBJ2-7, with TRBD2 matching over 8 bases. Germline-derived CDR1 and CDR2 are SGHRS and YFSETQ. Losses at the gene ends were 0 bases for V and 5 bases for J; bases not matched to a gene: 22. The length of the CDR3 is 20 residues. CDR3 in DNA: TGCGCCAGCAGCTTGGCCTGGGGTGTAGGGGCGGGAGGTGGTTCCGACGAGCAGTACTTC. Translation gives CASSLAWGVGAGGGSDEQYF.

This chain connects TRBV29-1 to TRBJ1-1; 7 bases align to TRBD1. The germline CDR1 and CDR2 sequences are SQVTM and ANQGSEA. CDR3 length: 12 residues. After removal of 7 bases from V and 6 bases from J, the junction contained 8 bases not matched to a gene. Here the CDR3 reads CSARTGSSEAFF. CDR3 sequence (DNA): TGCAGCGCCCGGACAGGTAGCTCTGAAGCTTTCTTT.

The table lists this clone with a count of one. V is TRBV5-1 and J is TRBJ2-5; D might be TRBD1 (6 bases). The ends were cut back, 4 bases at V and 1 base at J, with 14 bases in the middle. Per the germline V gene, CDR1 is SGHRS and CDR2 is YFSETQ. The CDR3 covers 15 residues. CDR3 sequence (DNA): TGCGCCAGCAGCAGGGACGGACAGACCCAAGAGACCCAGTACTTC. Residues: CASSRDGQTQETQYF.

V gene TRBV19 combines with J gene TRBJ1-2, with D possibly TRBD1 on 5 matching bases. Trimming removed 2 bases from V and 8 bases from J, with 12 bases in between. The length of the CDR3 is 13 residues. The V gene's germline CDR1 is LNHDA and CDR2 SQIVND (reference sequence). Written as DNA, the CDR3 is TGTGCCAGTAGTATACAGGGATTGCGGGGCTACACCTTC. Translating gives CASSIQGLRGYTF.

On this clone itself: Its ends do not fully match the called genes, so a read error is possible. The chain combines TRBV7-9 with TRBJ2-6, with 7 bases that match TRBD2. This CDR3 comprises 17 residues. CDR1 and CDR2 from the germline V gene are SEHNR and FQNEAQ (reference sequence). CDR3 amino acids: CSSSFGTSASGANVLTF. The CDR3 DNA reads TGTTCCAGCAGCTTCGGCACTAGCGCTAGTGGGGCCAACGTCCTGACTTTC.

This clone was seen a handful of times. CDR3 loop: CASSQGQGGYNEQFF. CDR3 coding DNA: TGTGCCAGCAGCCAGGGACAGGGGGGCTACAATGAGCAGTTCTTC. This rearrangement joins TRBV11-3 to TRBJ2-1, with 11 positions matching TRBD1. CDR1 and CDR2 (germline): SGHNT, YENEEA. V shed 5 bases and J 3 bases; nucleotides not matched to a gene: 3. This CDR3 has 15 residues. The complete variable domain, with remaining parts taken from reference TRBV11-3 and TRBJ2-1, reads EAGVVQSPRYKIIEKKQPVAFWCNPISGHNTLYWYLQNLGQGPELLIRYENEEAVDDSQLPKDRFSAERLKGVDSTLKIQPAELGDSAVYLCASSQGQGGYNEQFFGPGTRLTVL.

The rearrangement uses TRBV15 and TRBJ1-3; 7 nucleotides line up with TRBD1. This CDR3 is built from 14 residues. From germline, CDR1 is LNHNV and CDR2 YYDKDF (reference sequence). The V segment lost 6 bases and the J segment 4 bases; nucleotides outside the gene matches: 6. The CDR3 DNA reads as TGTGCCACCAGGGAGGGGGCAGGCGGAAACACCATATATTTT. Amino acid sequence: CATREGAGGNTIYF.

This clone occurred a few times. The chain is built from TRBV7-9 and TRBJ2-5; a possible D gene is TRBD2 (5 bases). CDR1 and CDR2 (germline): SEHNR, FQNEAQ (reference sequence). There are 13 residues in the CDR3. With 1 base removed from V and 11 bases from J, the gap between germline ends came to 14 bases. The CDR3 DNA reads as TGTGCCAGCAGCTTAGAAGGCGCGGGTGAGCAGTACTTC. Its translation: CASSLEGAGEQYF.

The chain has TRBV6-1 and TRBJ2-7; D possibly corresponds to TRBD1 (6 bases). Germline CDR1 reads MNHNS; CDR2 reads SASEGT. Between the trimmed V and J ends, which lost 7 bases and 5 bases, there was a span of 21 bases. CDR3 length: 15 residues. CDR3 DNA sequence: TGTGCCAGCAAGCCATGGGGGCGTGAAATCCACGAGCAGTACTTC. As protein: CASKPWGREIHEQYF.

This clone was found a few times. Written as DNA, the CDR3 is TGTGCCAGCAGCTTAGAAGAGGGCAGCGGCTACACCTTC. It encodes CASSLEEGSGYTF. The chain has TRBV7-2 and TRBJ1-2, with D hard to call. The CDR3 contains 13 residues. V lost 1 base and J 8 bases, leaving 11 bases between the germline ends. The V gene's germline CDR1 is SGHTA and CDR2 FQGNSA.

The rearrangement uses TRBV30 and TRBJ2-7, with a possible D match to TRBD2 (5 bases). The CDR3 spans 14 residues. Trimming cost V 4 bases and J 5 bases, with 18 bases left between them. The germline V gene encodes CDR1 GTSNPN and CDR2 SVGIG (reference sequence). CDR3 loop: CAWIPGMGSDEQYF. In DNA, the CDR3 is TGTGCCTGGATTCCGGGAATGGGGTCTGACGAGCAGTACTTC.

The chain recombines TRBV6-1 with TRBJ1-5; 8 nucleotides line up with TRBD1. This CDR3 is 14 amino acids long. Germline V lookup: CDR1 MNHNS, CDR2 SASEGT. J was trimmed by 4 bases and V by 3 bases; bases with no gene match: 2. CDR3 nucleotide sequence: TGTGCCAGCAGTGACACAGGGGGAAATCAGCCCCAGCATTTT. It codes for CASSDTGGNQPQHF.

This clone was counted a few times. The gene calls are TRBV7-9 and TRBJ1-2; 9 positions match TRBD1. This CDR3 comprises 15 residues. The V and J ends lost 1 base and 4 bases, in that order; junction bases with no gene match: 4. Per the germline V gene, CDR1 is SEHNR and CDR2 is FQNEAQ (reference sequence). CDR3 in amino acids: CASSLETGGSYGYTF. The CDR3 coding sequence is TGTGCCAGCAGCTTAGAGACAGGGGGAAGCTATGGCTACACCTTC.

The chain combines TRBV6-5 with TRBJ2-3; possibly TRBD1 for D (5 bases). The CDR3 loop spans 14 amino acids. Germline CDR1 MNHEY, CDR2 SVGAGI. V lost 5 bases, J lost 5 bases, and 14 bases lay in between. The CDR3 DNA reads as TGTGCCAGCAGTACTCAGACAGTTTTAGATACGCAGTATTTT. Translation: CASSTQTVLDTQYF.

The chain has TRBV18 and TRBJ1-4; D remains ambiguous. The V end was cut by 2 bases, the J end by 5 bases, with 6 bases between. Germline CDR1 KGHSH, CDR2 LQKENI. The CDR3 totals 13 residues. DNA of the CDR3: TGTGCCAGCTCACCAAGCGCAAATGAAAAACTGTTTTTT. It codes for CASSPSANEKLFF.

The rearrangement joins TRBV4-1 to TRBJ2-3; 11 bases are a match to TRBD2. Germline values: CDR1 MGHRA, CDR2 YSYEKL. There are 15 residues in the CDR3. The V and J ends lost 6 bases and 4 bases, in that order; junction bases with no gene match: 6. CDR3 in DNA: TGCGCCAGCAGGAAGAGGGGACTAGCGGCAGATACGCAGTATTTT. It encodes CASRKRGLAADTQYF.

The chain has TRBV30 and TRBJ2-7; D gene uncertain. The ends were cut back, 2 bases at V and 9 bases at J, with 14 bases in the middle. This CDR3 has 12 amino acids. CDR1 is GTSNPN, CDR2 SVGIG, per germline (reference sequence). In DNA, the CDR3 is TGTGCCTGGAGTCTTGGGCCCGAATGGCAGTACTTC. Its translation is CAWSLGPEWQYF.

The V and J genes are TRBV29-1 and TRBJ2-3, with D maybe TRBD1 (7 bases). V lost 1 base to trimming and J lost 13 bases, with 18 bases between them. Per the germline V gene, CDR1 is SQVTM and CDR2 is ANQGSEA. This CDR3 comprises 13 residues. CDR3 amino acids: CSVEVGGRGVEYF. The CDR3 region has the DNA TGCAGCGTTGAAGTGGGGGGCAGGGGGGTAGAGTATTTT.

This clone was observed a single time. The CDR3 sequence is CASSPLGQGVYNEQFF. The DNA for the CDR3 is TGTGCCAGCTCACCACTCGGACAGGGAGTATACAATGAGCAGTTCTTC. The V and J genes are TRBV18 and TRBJ2-1; TRBD1 matches 8 bases. This CDR3 region has 16 residues. The J segment lost 4 bases and the V segment lost 1 base, leaving 6 bases of the junction unmatched. Germline V lookup: CDR1 KGHSH, CDR2 LQKENI. Full variable domain (missing parts from reference TRBV18 and TRBJ2-1): NAGVMQNPRHLVRRRGQEARLRCSPMKGHSHVYWYRQLPEEGLKFMVYLQKENIIDESGMPKERFSAEFPKEGPSILRIQQVVRGDSAAYFCASSPLGQGVYNEQFFGPGTRLTVL.

The CDR3: CASRLEQGANTEAFF. CDR3 coding DNA: TGTGCCAGCAGATTAGAACAGGGGGCAAACACTGAAGCTTTCTTT. The chain recombines TRBV2 with TRBJ1-1; 9 bases align to TRBD1. CDR3 size: 15 residues. The ends lost 6 bases at V and 2 bases at J; junction bases unmatched: 7. The germline CDR1 and CDR2 sequences are SNHLY and FYNNEI.

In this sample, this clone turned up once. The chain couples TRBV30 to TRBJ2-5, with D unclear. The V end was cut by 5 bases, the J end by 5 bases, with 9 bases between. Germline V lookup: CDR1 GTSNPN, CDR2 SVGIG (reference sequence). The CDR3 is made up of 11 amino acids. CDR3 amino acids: CAWENSETQYF. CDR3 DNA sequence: TGTGCCTGGGAAAACTCTGAGACCCAGTACTTC.

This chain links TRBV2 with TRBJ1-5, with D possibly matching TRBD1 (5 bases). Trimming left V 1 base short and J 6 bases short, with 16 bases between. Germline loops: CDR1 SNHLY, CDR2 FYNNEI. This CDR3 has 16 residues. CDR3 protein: CASSEGGLRGGQPQHF. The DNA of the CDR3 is TGTGCCAGCAGTGAAGGCGGTTTAAGGGGAGGTCAGCCCCAGCATTTT.

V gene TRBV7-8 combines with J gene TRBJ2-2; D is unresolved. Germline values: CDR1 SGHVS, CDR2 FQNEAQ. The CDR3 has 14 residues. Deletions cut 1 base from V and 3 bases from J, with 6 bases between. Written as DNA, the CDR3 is TGTGCCAGCAGCTTAGGTCTTTACACCGGGGAGCTGTTTTTT. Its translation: CASSLGLYTGELFF.